This T cell receptor beta chain was profiled in a study of cytomegalovirus exposure and HLA in healthy donors. The CDR3 covers 15 residues. With 6 bases removed from V and 0 bases from J, the gap between germline ends came to 12 bases. Germline V lookup: CDR1 SNHLY, CDR2 FYNNEI. The sample holds a few counts of this clone. PCR primers comprised 60 Vbeta and 13 Jbeta primers. TCRdb keeps only in-frame clones here, not all; method: immunoSEQ multiplex PCR. Among 110,000 or so clones listed, approximately 80% were seen once. The receptor comes from a woman aged 25 to 39 in good health and CMV-seropositive. The V call is TRBV2, the J call TRBJ1-3; TRBD1 is a possible D gene (5 bases). The sample was PBMCs. CDR3 coding DNA: TGTGCCAGCAGGGAAACAGGCCCCTCTGGAAACACCATATATTTT. It encodes CASRETGPSGNTIYF.